The 27 T cell receptor beta chains given below trace back to one sample, sequenced in a study of blood T cell repertoires in COVID-19. Only in-frame clones appear in the TCRdb table, and some are missing; sequencing was by immunoSEQ multiplex PCR. The sample contains under 200,000 clones, 90% of which appear only once. Sequencing used peripheral blood. The receptors were sampled from a man aged 50 to 60 with acute or convalescent COVID-19.

The rearrangement uses TRBV27 and TRBJ1-2; D may be TRBD1 (5 bases). Trimming removed 6 bases from V and 8 bases from J, with 10 bases in between. The CDR3 extends over 11 amino acids. The germline V gene encodes CDR1 MNHEY and CDR2 SMNVEV (reference sequence). Written as DNA, the CDR3 is TGTGCCAGCAGCGGGGGGATCGGCTACACCTTC. It specifies CASSGGIGYTF.

The J gene is TRBJ1-2, the V gene TRBV29-1; D may be TRBD1 (5 bases). CDR1 and CDR2 (germline): SQVTM, ANQGSEA. The CDR3 totals 14 residues. Deletions cut 4 bases from V and 7 bases from J, with 19 bases between. Written as DNA, the CDR3 is TGCAGCGTTGGTATGGGGGGACGCTGGGGTGGCTACACCTTC. As protein: CSVGMGGRWGGYTF. Filled out from reference TRBV29-1 and TRBJ1-2, the complete variable domain reads SAVISQKPSRDICQRGTSLTIQCQVDSQVTMMFWYRQQPGQSLTLIATANQGSEATYESGFVIDKFPISRPNLTFSTLTVSNMSPEDSSIYLCSVGMGGRWGGYTFGSGTRLTVV.

The chain couples TRBV3-1 (or the pseudogene TRBV3-2) to TRBJ2-7; 7 nucleotides match TRBD2. This CDR3 is built from 15 residues. The V segment lost 1 base and the J segment 2 bases; nucleotides outside the gene matches: 5. Germline assignment: CDR1 LGHDT and CDR2 YNNKEL (reference sequence). The CDR3 sequence is CASSQAGGRPYEQYF. DNA of the CDR3: TGTGCCAGCAGCCAAGCGGGCGGGAGACCCTACGAGCAGTACTTC.

V usage is TRBV28 and J usage is TRBJ2-2, with D uncertain. The germline gives CDR1 MDHEN, CDR2 SYDVKM. The V gene lost 8 bases and the J gene lost 3 bases, with 16 bases spanning the gap. The CDR3 has 15 amino acids. The CDR3 region has the DNA TGTGCCAGCCTAACCGACCGAGGCGACACCGGGGAGCTGTTTTTT. This encodes CASLTDRGDTGELFF.

V is TRBV7-2 and J is TRBJ2-1; 8 bases align to TRBD2. This CDR3 is 16 amino acids long. CDR1 is SGHTA and CDR2 is FQGNSA in the germline V gene. Germline trimming cut 3 bases from V and 0 bases from J; bases unmatched to any gene: 4. The CDR3 nucleotides are TGTGCCAGCAGCTTTTTAGCGGGACCCTCCTACAATGAGCAGTTCTTC. It specifies CASSFLAGPSYNEQFF.

The gene calls are TRBV4-1 and TRBJ1-5; D unresolved. The CDR3 is 15 amino acids. Germline lookup yields CDR1 MGHRA and CDR2 YSYEKL. Trimming removed 4 bases from V and 0 bases from J, with 10 bases in between. In nucleotides, the CDR3 is TGCGCCAGCAGCCCCCACGCAGGTAGCAATCAGCCCCAGCATTTT. Its protein product is CASSPHAGSNQPQHF.

The chain combines TRBV12-3 or TRBV12-4 with TRBJ1-2, with D possibly matching TRBD1 (6 bases). Between the trimmed V and J ends, which lost 4 bases and 2 bases, there was a span of 8 bases. The CDR3 consists of 13 residues. DNA for the CDR3: TGTGCCAGCAGTTCCGGACAGAACTATGGCTACACCTTC. This gives the protein CASSSGQNYGYTF.

The chain is built from TRBV4-2 and TRBJ2-1; D possibly corresponds to TRBD2 (5 bases). Between the trimmed V and J ends, which lost 0 bases and 1 base, there was a span of 16 bases. CDR1 is LGHNA and CDR2 is YNFKEQ in the germline V gene. The CDR3 extends over 18 amino acids. CDR3 bases: TGTGCCAGCAGCCAAGATCCGGAAAGCGGAGCTTCCTACAATGAGCAGTTCTTC. Translation: CASSQDPESGASYNEQFF.

The V call is TRBV5-1, the J call TRBJ2-1; tentatively, D is TRBD2 (6 bases). V gave up 4 bases and J gave up 4 bases, with 21 bases separating them. CDR1 and CDR2 (germline): SGHRS, YFSETQ. The CDR3 extends over 17 amino acids. CDR3 residues: CASSRGGTPSPYNEQFF. The CDR3 DNA sequence: TGCGCCAGCAGCAGGGGCGGGACCCCAAGCCCATACAATGAGCAGTTCTTC.

The chain combines TRBV7-9 with TRBJ2-5, with D maybe TRBD1 (5 bases). The ends were cut back, 5 bases at V and 1 base at J, with 14 bases in the middle. The CDR3 contains 15 residues. CDR1 is SEHNR, CDR2 FQNEAQ, per germline (reference sequence). The CDR3 nucleotides read TGTGCCAGCAGCATCGGACACCCTTCCCAAGAGACCCAGTACTTC. Its protein is CASSIGHPSQETQYF.

The chain links TRBV19 to TRBJ2-4; D gene unclear. Germline V gene data show CDR1 as LNHDA and CDR2 as SQIVND (reference sequence). The CDR3 runs 15 residues. The germline V and J ends were trimmed by 5 bases and 0 bases, with 11 bases remaining between them. CDR3 protein: CASSGLSTAKNIQYF. CDR3 in DNA: TGTGCCAGTAGTGGCCTTAGCACAGCCAAAAACATTCAGTACTTC.

The chain joins TRBV7-2 to TRBJ1-5; TRBD1 is a possible D gene (5 bases). The germline V and J ends were trimmed by 5 bases and 0 bases, with 14 bases remaining between them. CDR3 length equals 16 residues. Germline CDR1 is SGHTA and CDR2 is FQGNSA. Written as DNA, the CDR3 is TGTGCCAGCAGCCCCGGACACCGGTATAGCAATCAGCCCCAGCATTTT. Translation gives CASSPGHRYSNQPQHF.

This sequence joins TRBV7-9 and TRBJ1-2; 9 positions match TRBD1. V shed 7 bases and J 4 bases; nucleotides not matched to a gene: 7. Germline CDR1 SEHNR, CDR2 FQNEAQ (reference sequence). This CDR3 has 14 residues. The CDR3 spells CASTPGQGSYGYTF. The CDR3 DNA follows: TGTGCCAGCACCCCCGGACAGGGGTCCTATGGCTACACCTTC.

The chain carries TRBV28 and TRBJ2-4, with a tentative D call TRBD2 (5 bases). The CDR3 runs to 13 residues. V was shortened by 6 bases and J by 8 bases, with 14 bases between the two germline ends. Per germline, CDR1 MDHEN and CDR2 SYDVKM. The CDR3: CASREDGSDIQYF. The CDR3 DNA reads TGTGCCAGCAGGGAGGACGGCTCTGACATTCAGTACTTC.

The V gene is TRBV28, the J gene TRBJ2-3, with D possibly matching TRBD2 (5 bases). Germline assignment: CDR1 MDHEN and CDR2 SYDVKM. This CDR3 comprises 15 residues. The V and J ends lost 3 bases and 0 bases respectively, with 10 bases between them. The CDR3 region has the DNA TGTGCCAGCAGTTTTTCCGGGGATAGCACAGATACGCAGTATTTT. Amino acid sequence: CASSFSGDSTDTQYF.

The V gene is TRBV7-9, the J gene TRBJ2-1; 12 bases are shared with TRBD1. Germline V lookup: CDR1 SEHNR, CDR2 FQNEAQ (reference sequence). V gave up 6 bases and J gave up 6 bases; unmatched junction bases: 6. This CDR3 is 15 amino acids long. CDR3 DNA sequence: TGTGCCAGCAGTCCCGGGACAGGGGGCTCCAATGAGCAGTTCTTC. It encodes CASSPGTGGSNEQFF.

The DNA of the CDR3 is TGTGCCAGCAGCGCGGTAAAGAACGGCTACACCTTC. Its translation: CASSAVKNGYTF. The V gene is TRBV9, the J gene TRBJ1-2; D is unresolved. V was shortened by 3 bases and J by 8 bases, with 11 bases between the two germline ends. This CDR3 region has 12 residues. Germline loops: CDR1 SGDLS, CDR2 YYNGEE.

The V and J genes are TRBV9 and TRBJ1-4, with D unclear. This CDR3 is built from 14 residues. The germline gives CDR1 SGDLS, CDR2 YYNGEE. The germline V and J ends were trimmed by 3 bases and 0 bases, with 6 bases remaining between them. CDR3 protein: CASSADATNEKLFF. The CDR3 region has the DNA TGTGCCAGCAGCGCAGATGCAACTAATGAAAAACTGTTTTTT.

In DNA form, the CDR3 reads TGCGCCAGCAGCCAAGATTGGGGGACTAGCGGGCCTCGGGAGACCCAGTACTTC. Protein product: CASSQDWGTSGPRETQYF. The chain recombines TRBV4-1 with TRBJ2-5, with 12 positions matching TRBD2. The germline V gene encodes CDR1 MGHRA and CDR2 YSYEKL. CDR3 length: 18 residues. V shed 0 bases and J 5 bases; nucleotides not matched to a gene: 10.

This clone was picked up many times. The chain carries TRBV3-1 (or the pseudogene TRBV3-2) and TRBJ2-7, with D maybe TRBD1 (7 bases). The CDR3 length is 15 residues. V was shortened by 4 bases and J by 6 bases, with 19 bases between the two germline ends. Germline CDR1 and CDR2: LGHDT and YNNKEL (reference sequence). CDR3 DNA: TGTGCCAGCAGCCCGGGGAATATCCAGGGGGGCGAGCAGTACTTC. It yields the protein CASSPGNIQGGEQYF.

The chain links TRBV5-5 to TRBJ2-1, with TRBD2 matching over 9 bases. V shed 2 bases and J 8 bases; nucleotides not matched to a gene: 5. In germline, CDR1 is SGHKS, CDR2 YYEKEE (reference sequence). CDR3 size: 14 residues. The CDR3 DNA follows: TGTGCCAGCAGCTTAGCGGGGGGCCGGGATGAGCAGTTCTTC. Translating gives CASSLAGGRDEQFF.

This rearrangement joins TRBV9 to TRBJ1-1; 10 bases match TRBD1. CDR3 length: 15 residues. V was clipped by 0 bases and J by 3 bases; unmatched bases: 2. The germline CDR1 and CDR2 sequences are SGDLS and YYNGEE. The CDR3 here is CASSVGDRGHTEAFF. The CDR3 DNA reads as TGTGCCAGCAGCGTAGGGGACAGGGGCCACACTGAAGCTTTCTTT.

The rearrangement uses TRBV10-3 and TRBJ2-7; 8 nucleotides line up with TRBD2. The ends lost 10 bases at V and 0 bases at J; junction bases unmatched: 11. The CDR3 covers 15 residues. The germline gives CDR1 ENHRY, CDR2 SYGVKD. This chain's CDR3 is CATTGSGVSSYEQYV. As DNA, the CDR3 is TGTGCCACCACGGGTAGCGGGGTTAGCTCCTACGAGCAGTACGTC.

This sequence joins TRBV6-4 and TRBJ2-5, with D possibly matching TRBD2 (5 bases). Germline V gene sequence: CDR1 MRHNA, CDR2 SNTAGT. Between the trimmed V and J ends, which lost 5 bases and 5 bases, there was a span of 12 bases. This CDR3 spans 13 amino acids. CDR3 loop: CASSFGTGETQYF. The CDR3 bases are TGTGCCAGCAGTTTTGGTACGGGGGAGACCCAGTACTTC.

This clone was counted a few times. This chain connects TRBV30 to TRBJ1-2, with unresolved D. Germline V gene lookup returns CDR1 GTSNPN and CDR2 SVGIG (reference sequence). V lost 0 bases to trimming and J lost 4 bases, with 6 bases between them. The CDR3 runs 12 residues. CDR3 region: CAWSVRVYGYTF. Written as DNA, the CDR3 is TGTGCCTGGAGTGTACGCGTCTATGGCTACACCTTC.

This chain uses TRBV24-1 with TRBJ2-7, with 13 nucleotides matching TRBD2. Germline lookup yields CDR1 KGHDR and CDR2 SFDVKD. V lost 4 bases to trimming and J lost 5 bases; unmatched junction nucleotides: 4. This CDR3 spans 15 amino acids. In DNA, the CDR3 is TGTGCCACCAGTGACCCCGGACTAGCGGGAGACGAGCAGTACTTC. This sequence encodes CATSDPGLAGDEQYF.

The chain joins TRBV15 to TRBJ2-7; D might be TRBD1 (6 bases). CDR3 size: 16 residues. V gave up 1 base and J gave up 0 bases, with 13 bases separating them. CDR1 and CDR2 (germline): LNHNV, YYDKDF (reference sequence). The DNA for the CDR3 is TGTGCCACCAGCAGAGGGAGACAGGTCTTCTCCTACGAGCAGTACTTC. As protein: CATSRGRQVFSYEQYF.